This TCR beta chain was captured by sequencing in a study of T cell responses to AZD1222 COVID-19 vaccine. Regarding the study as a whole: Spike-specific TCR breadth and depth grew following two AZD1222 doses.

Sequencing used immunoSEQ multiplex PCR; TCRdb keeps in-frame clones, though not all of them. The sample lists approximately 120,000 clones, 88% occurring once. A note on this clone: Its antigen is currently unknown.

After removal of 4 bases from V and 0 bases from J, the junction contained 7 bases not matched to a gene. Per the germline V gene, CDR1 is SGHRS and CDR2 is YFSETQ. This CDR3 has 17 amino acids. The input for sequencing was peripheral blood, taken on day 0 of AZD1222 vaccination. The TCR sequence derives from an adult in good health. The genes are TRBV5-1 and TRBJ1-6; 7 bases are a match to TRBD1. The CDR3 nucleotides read TGCGCCAGCAGCAGCGGGACAGCCGACTCCTATAATTCACCCCTCCACTTT. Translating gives CASSSGTADSYNSPLHF.